The clone carrying this TCR beta chain was counted a single time. Sequencing was performed with immunoSEQ multiplex PCR; in TCRdb, only in-frame clones are kept and a portion is missing. The sample holds about 75,000 clones, about 89% seen once. The data originate from a study of T cell changes during pregnancy in multiple sclerosis. CDR1 SGHDN and CDR2 FVKESK come from the germline V gene. CDR3 length: 15 residues. V lost 5 bases to trimming and J lost 5 bases, with 18 bases between them. The chain carries TRBV14 and TRBJ2-5; D uncertain. The specimen was peripheral blood, collected in the first trimester of pregnancy. The receptor comes from a female donor in good health, enrolled as a control in a pregnancy study. The CDR3, as DNA: TGTGCCAGCAGCTCCGAGGCTGGAGCCGGTGAGACCCAGTACTTC. Translating gives CASSSEAGAGETQYF.